These 26 T cell receptor beta chains originate from one sample sequenced in a study of cytomegalovirus exposure and HLA in healthy donors. The protocol was immunoSEQ multiplex PCR, while the TCRdb copy is restricted to in-frame clones and leaves out a portion. The sample lists 110,000 to 150,000 clones; 94% were seen once. The material sequenced was PBMCs. The receptors derive from a young man in good health and CMV-seropositive.

V is TRBV7-9 and J is TRBJ1-2; no clear D. Per germline, CDR1 SEHNR and CDR2 FQNEAQ (reference sequence). V gave up 2 bases and J gave up 3 bases, with 7 bases separating them. This CDR3 contains 13 residues. CDR3 sequence reads: CASSLNTDYGYTF. The DNA of the CDR3 is TGTGCCAGCAGCTTAAATACAGACTATGGCTACACCTTC.

This rearrangement joins TRBV11-1 to TRBJ2-2; 9 nucleotides line up with TRBD1. The CDR3 spans 14 residues. J lost 3 bases, V lost 5 bases, and 1 base had no gene match. Per germline, CDR1 SGHAT and CDR2 FQDESV (reference sequence). CDR3 amino acids: CASSRDRDTGELFF. In DNA form, the CDR3 reads TGTGCCAGCAGCAGGGACAGGGACACCGGGGAGCTGTTTTTT. The full variable domain, with the rest looked up from reference TRBV11-1 and TRBJ2-2, is EAEVAQSPRYKITEKSQAVAFWCDPISGHATLYWYRQILGQGPELLVQFQDESVVDDSQLPKDRFSAERLKGVDSTLKIQPAELGDSAMYLCASSRDRDTGELFFGEGSRLTVL.

The CDR3 protein is CASSVGGGRSTDTQYF. As DNA, the CDR3 is TGTGCCAGCAGCGTAGGGGGCGGGAGAAGCACAGATACGCAGTATTTT. The chain is built from TRBV7-9 and TRBJ2-3; perhaps D is TRBD1 or TRBD2 (7 bases each). CDR3 size: 16 residues. Trimming left V 5 bases short and J 0 bases short, with 15 bases between. Per the germline V gene, CDR1 is SEHNR and CDR2 is FQNEAQ (reference sequence).

The V and J genes are TRBV5-4 and TRBJ2-1, with 9 bases that match TRBD2. The V segment lost 5 bases and the J segment 4 bases; nucleotides outside the gene matches: 7. This CDR3 is 15 amino acids long. Germline V gives CDR1 SGHNT, CDR2 YYREEE (reference sequence). The chain's CDR3 is CASSPGTSRYNEQFF. The DNA of the CDR3 is TGTGCCAGCAGTCCCGGGACTAGCCGGTACAATGAGCAGTTCTTC.

The rearrangement links TRBV7-6 to TRBJ2-2; 7 positions agree with TRBD1. This CDR3 has 15 residues. V gave up 5 bases and J gave up 7 bases; unmatched junction bases: 10. Looked up from germline, CDR1 is SGHVS and CDR2 is FNYEAQ. CDR3 DNA sequence: TGTGCCAGCAGCAATACAGGGGATAGGCACGGGGAGCTGTTTTTT. Translation: CASSNTGDRHGELFF.

This clone was observed once. The chain links TRBV28 to TRBJ2-1; 7 bases fit TRBD1. V was pared by 7 bases and J by 8 bases, with 11 bases of the junction left unmatched. The length of the CDR3 is 14 residues. Per the germline V gene, CDR1 is MDHEN and CDR2 is SYDVKM. This CDR3 is CASKGKGALDEQFF. The CDR3 DNA reads TGTGCCAGCAAGGGGAAGGGGGCTTTGGATGAGCAGTTCTTC.

This chain connects TRBV5-1 to TRBJ2-3, with 7 bases fitting TRBD2. V was clipped by 2 bases and J by 0 bases; unmatched bases: 3. CDR3 size: 15 residues. Germline loops: CDR1 SGHRS, CDR2 YFSETQ. The CDR3 bases are TGCGCCAGCAGCTTCCTAGCGGCTAGCACAGATACGCAGTATTTT. Protein sequence: CASSFLAASTDTQYF. Full variable domain (missing parts from reference TRBV5-1 and TRBJ2-3): KAGVTQTPRYLIKTRGQQVTLSCSPISGHRSVSWYQQTPGQGLQFLFEYFSETQRNKGNFPGRFSGRQFSNSRSEMNVSTLELGDSALYLCASSFLAASTDTQYFGPGTRLTVL.

The chain combines TRBV5-1 with TRBJ1-1; perhaps TRBD1 as D (6 bases). This CDR3 is built from 16 residues. Germline V gives CDR1 SGHRS, CDR2 YFSETQ. The ends were cut back, 0 bases at V and 1 base at J, with 13 bases in the middle. DNA of the CDR3: TGCGCCAGCAGCTTGGGCTGGACAGAAACGAACACTGAAGCTTTCTTT. Translated: CASSLGWTETNTEAFF. The full variable domain, with the rest looked up from reference TRBV5-1 and TRBJ1-1, is KAGVTQTPRYLIKTRGQQVTLSCSPISGHRSVSWYQQTPGQGLQFLFEYFSETQRNKGNFPGRFSGRQFSNSRSEMNVSTLELGDSALYLCASSLGWTETNTEAFFGQGTRLTVV.

The chain links TRBV27 to TRBJ2-7; TRBD2 might be the D (5 bases). Trimming removed 1 base at V and 2 bases at J, with 12 bases between. Germline V gives CDR1 MNHEY, CDR2 SMNVEV (reference sequence). This CDR3 spans 15 amino acids. The CDR3 DNA sequence: TGTGCCAGCAGTTTATGGGAGAATCAGCCCTACGAGCAGTACTTC. This translates into CASSLWENQPYEQYF.

This chain joins TRBV5-6 and TRBJ2-1; D remains ambiguous. CDR3 size: 13 residues. The germline V gene encodes CDR1 SGHDT and CDR2 YYEEEE. V was clipped by 2 bases and J by 4 bases, with 7 bases between them. This CDR3 reads CASSLEDYNEQFF. The CDR3 coding sequence is TGTGCCAGCAGCTTAGAGGATTACAATGAGCAGTTCTTC.

CDR3 sequence reads: CSVLRVGEDEQYF. CDR3 nucleotides: TGCAGCGTCCTAAGAGTTGGTGAGGACGAGCAGTACTTC. The V and J genes are TRBV29-1 and TRBJ2-7; D gene unclear. The CDR3 loop spans 13 amino acids. Per germline, CDR1 SQVTM and CDR2 ANQGSEA. V was trimmed by 6 bases and J by 5 bases, leaving 17 bases between them.

This sequence joins TRBV7-9 and TRBJ2-7; D perhaps matches TRBD1 (5 bases). Trimming shortened V by 2 bases and J by 5 bases, and 22 bases separated the two germline ends. There are 17 residues in the CDR3. Germline CDR1 and CDR2: SEHNR and FQNEAQ (reference sequence). CDR3 DNA: TGTGCCAGCAGCTTAAGAAATCCCCCGGAAGGGGCCCACGAGCAGTACTTC. It translates to CASSLRNPPEGAHEQYF. The variable domain in full, with the rest retrieved from reference TRBV7-9 and TRBJ2-7, is DTGVSQNPRHKITKRGQNVTFRCDPISEHNRLYWYRQTLGQGPEFLTYFQNEAQLEKSRLLSDRFSAERPKGSFSTLEIQRTEQGDSAMYLCASSLRNPPEGAHEQYFGPGTRLTVT.

The chain uses TRBV28 and TRBJ2-7, with 9 bases identical to TRBD2. Germline loops: CDR1 MDHEN, CDR2 SYDVKM. The CDR3 has 14 amino acids. V dropped 5 bases and J dropped 2; count of bases not matched to a gene: 4. CDR3 sequence reads: CASSGGRGTYEQYF. CDR3 DNA: TGTGCCAGCAGTGGCGGGAGGGGCACCTACGAGCAGTACTTC.

This sequence joins TRBV9 and TRBJ2-7; 9 bases fit TRBD2. V lost 3 bases to trimming and J lost 5 bases; unmatched junction nucleotides: 9. The CDR3 consists of 15 residues. Germline V CDR1 and CDR2: SGDLS, YYNGEE. Written as DNA, the CDR3 is TGTGCCAGCAGCGCCATGGCGGGAGGGTCCCACGAGCAGTACTTC. It specifies CASSAMAGGSHEQYF.

J is TRBJ1-4 and V is TRBV2; D is perhaps TRBD1 (5 bases). Trimming pared 4 bases from V and 3 bases from J, leaving 12 bases between. This CDR3 comprises 15 residues. Looked up from germline, CDR1 is SNHLY and CDR2 is FYNNEI. The CDR3 reads CASSGTSVANEKLFF. The CDR3 nucleotides are TGTGCCAGCAGTGGGACATCGGTCGCTAATGAAAAACTGTTTTTT.

In DNA, the CDR3 is TGTGCCTGGAGCGTGGGTCTTTTTAGCACAGGGGTACGTCAGCCCCAGCATTTT. This sequence encodes CAWSVGLFSTGVRQPQHF. This rearrangement joins TRBV30 to TRBJ1-5; TRBD1 matches at 7 bases. J was trimmed by 6 bases and V by 3 bases; bases with no gene match: 20. The CDR3 contains 18 residues. The germline V gene has CDR1 GTSNPN and CDR2 SVGIG (reference sequence).

The chain carries TRBV10-3 and TRBJ1-2, with 9 bases lining up with TRBD1. J was trimmed by 1 base and V by 5 bases; bases with no gene match: 8. The CDR3 sequence is 16 residues long. Looked up from germline, CDR1 is ENHRY and CDR2 is SYGVKD. In nucleotides, the CDR3 is TGTGCCATCAGTCGGGGGACAGGGCCACATAACTATGGCTACACCTTC. Translated, it gives CAISRGTGPHNYGYTF.

The chain is built from TRBV11-2 and TRBJ2-7; perhaps TRBD2 as D (5 bases). V lost 3 bases and J lost 3, with 12 bases in between. CDR1 SGHAT and CDR2 FQNNGV come from the germline V gene. The CDR3 covers 14 residues. In DNA, the CDR3 is TGTGCCAGCAGCTTCTGGGAGCAAAGCTACGAGCAGTACTTC. It yields the protein CASSFWEQSYEQYF.

This chain joins TRBV29-1 and TRBJ2-7; 12 nucleotides match TRBD1. With V trimmed by 6 bases and J by 5 bases, 8 bases remained unmatched. Looked up from germline, CDR1 is SQVTM and CDR2 is ANQGSEA. The CDR3 loop spans 14 amino acids. The CDR3 loop is CSVTLGTGGDEQYF. CDR3 coding DNA: TGCAGCGTAACCTTGGGGACAGGGGGCGACGAGCAGTACTTC.

The gene calls are TRBV7-8 and TRBJ2-7; a weak D match, TRBD2 (6 bases). The CDR3 sequence is 17 residues long. The germline V gene has CDR1 SGHVS and CDR2 FQNEAQ. The V gene lost 3 bases and the J gene lost 0 bases, with 18 bases spanning the gap. Written as DNA, the CDR3 is TGTGCCAGCAGCTTGAATTCAGGCGGGGCGAGCTCCTACGAGCAGTACTTC. This sequence encodes CASSLNSGGASSYEQYF.

The V and J genes are TRBV6-6 and TRBJ2-7, with 7 bases aligning to TRBD2. This CDR3 comprises 14 residues. V shed 4 bases, J shed 2 bases, and the junction held 5 bases outside the gene matches. Germline loops: CDR1 MNHNY, CDR2 SVGAGI (reference sequence). CDR3 DNA sequence: TGTGCCAGCAGTTCCCGGGAGGCACCCTACGAGCAGTACTTC. Protein: CASSSREAPYEQYF.

The J gene is TRBJ1-6, the V gene TRBV7-8; D is unresolved. With 0 bases removed from V and 5 bases from J, the gap between germline ends came to 11 bases. This CDR3 region has 16 residues. Germline CDR1 reads SGHVS; CDR2 reads FQNEAQ. The CDR3 region is CASSLATRADNSPLHF. In DNA form, the CDR3 reads TGTGCCAGCAGCTTAGCGACTCGTGCTGATAATTCACCCCTCCACTTT.

The gene calls are TRBV4-1 and TRBJ2-1; 11 bases are a match to TRBD2. Germline V lookup: CDR1 MGHRA, CDR2 YSYEKL. The CDR3 is 16 amino acids. Germline trimming cut 1 base from V and 7 bases from J; bases unmatched to any gene: 6. CDR3 DNA: TGCGCCAGCAGCCAAGGACTAGCGGGGTCAGTAAATGAGCAGTTCTTC. Its protein is CASSQGLAGSVNEQFF.

The genes are TRBV5-1 and TRBJ2-5; 8 bases are shared with TRBD1. The CDR3 has 14 amino acids. Germline-derived CDR1 and CDR2 are SGHRS and YFSETQ. V dropped 7 bases and J dropped 5; count of bases not matched to a gene: 10. As DNA, the CDR3 is TGCGCCAGCCAGGACAGGGAACGAGGGGAGACCCAGTACTTC. Its translation: CASQDRERGETQYF.

V is TRBV9 and J is TRBJ2-3; 8 nucleotides line up with TRBD1. V lost 4 bases and J lost 4; bases outside the gene matches: 8. Germline assignment: CDR1 SGDLS and CDR2 YYNGEE. The length of the CDR3 is 15 residues. The CDR3 region has the DNA TGTGCCAGCAGCCCAGGGGGACAGGCGGCAGATACGCAGTATTTT. Amino acids: CASSPGGQAADTQYF.

The chain joins TRBV5-1 to TRBJ2-1; 10 bases are shared with TRBD2. V lost 0 bases, J lost 8 bases, and 14 bases stayed unmatched. The CDR3 length is 18 residues. Germline V CDR1 and CDR2: SGHRS, YFSETQ. CDR3 bases: TGCGCCAGCAGCTTGGAAGGGGCTAGCGGGGGCCTGTCAGATGAGCAGTTCTTC. It codes for CASSLEGASGGLSDEQFF.